This TCR beta chain was retrieved from a study of blood T cell repertoires in COVID-19. Trimming took off 0 bases at V and 8 bases at J, with 14 bases between the two ends. The CDR3 is 15 residues long. Germline CDR1 and CDR2: MNHNS and SASEGT. The repertoire was sequenced with immunoSEQ multiplex PCR; TCRdb's copy has only in-frame clones and lacks some. Here the sample spans hundreds of thousands of clones, approximately 92% being singletons. Recruitment covered about two dozen US areas and drew participants whose ages spanned roughly 18 to 100 years. Sample: PBMCs or T cells enriched from blood (not recorded which). This rearrangement joins TRBV6-1 to TRBJ2-1; the D gene is possibly TRBD2 (5 bases). This clonotype was sampled from a man aged 30 to 39 who had recovered from COVID-19. The CDR3 loop reads CASSEAPGSSDEQFF. The CDR3, as DNA: TGTGCCAGCAGTGAAGCGCCGGGATCCTCGGATGAGCAGTTCTTC.